These 18 T cell receptor beta chains originate from one sample sequenced in a study of T cells after yellow fever vaccination (dated by TCRdb to between 2018 and 2021). The treatment or condition label here, explained by the study, means: live attenuated yellow fever vaccine strain. Receptors were amplified or captured by 5' RACE. The sample was run on an Illumina HiSeq 2500. Starting from the raw public reads, TCRdb applied fastp trimming at Q25, assembled clones with MiXCR and retained in-frame beta chains. Entries are consolidated by CDR3 protein sequence, retaining the most common genes and DNA. A total of 200,000 to 300,000 distinct CDR3 sequences appear in this sample, about 7% of them only once. Roughly 0.86% of the sample lies in the top ten. Source: CD4+ T cells sorted from PBMCs, taken 15 days after the yellow fever booster vaccination. These receptors were taken from a man in his thirties or forties who received the YFV17D yellow fever vaccine.

There are a few counts of this clonotype. The chain recombines TRBV6-8 with TRBJ2-3, with 10 bases lining up with TRBD1. Unmatched junction bases numbered 8, after V lost 6 bases and J lost 2 bases. This CDR3 is 16 amino acids long. In germline, CDR1 is MNHGY, CDR2 SAAAGT. The CDR3 DNA sequence: TGTGCCAGCAGACCCCCGGACAGGGGGGACACAGATACGCAGTATTTT. Translated: CASRPPDRGDTDTQYF.

The V call is TRBV20-1, the J call TRBJ2-5, with TRBD2 matching 8 bases. CDR1 is DFQATT and CDR2 is SNEGSKA in the germline V gene (reference sequence). The CDR3 extends over 14 amino acids. Trimming removed 6 bases from V and 2 bases from J; junction bases left unmatched: 8. The CDR3 reads CSAKKLAAQETQYF. CDR3 in DNA: TGCAGTGCCAAAAAACTAGCGGCACAAGAGACCCAGTACTTC.

The rearrangement links TRBV10-3 to TRBJ2-5; D uncertain. Germline CDR1 ENHRY, CDR2 SYGVKD. The CDR3 is made up of 12 amino acids. Trimming left V 2 bases short and J 2 bases short, with 3 bases between. Here the CDR3 reads CAISERQETQYF. The CDR3 DNA reads TGTGCCATCAGTGAGCGTCAAGAGACCCAGTACTTC.

The rearrangement joins TRBV14 to TRBJ2-1; a weak D match, TRBD1 (6 bases). The CDR3 totals 14 residues. Germline loops: CDR1 SGHDN, CDR2 FVKESK. The CDR3 bases are TGTGCAACAAGCTGGGGGCTCAGTAGCAATGAGCAGTTCTTC. Encoded protein: CATSWGLSSNEQFF.

This clonotype was counted between two and nine times. The CDR3 loop is CASSQEGGRSGEQYF. The CDR3 DNA is TGCGCCAGCAGCCAAGAGGGCGGGAGAAGCGGCGAGCAGTACTTC. The gene calls are TRBV4-3 and TRBJ2-7, with TRBD2 matching 7 bases. Germline loops: CDR1 LGHNA, CDR2 YSLEER. The J segment lost 6 bases and the V segment lost 0 bases, leaving 8 bases of the junction unmatched. This CDR3 is 15 amino acids long.

The chain links TRBV27 to TRBJ2-3; D uncertain. The length of the CDR3 is 12 residues. V lost 6 bases and J lost 4, with 8 bases in between. Germline-derived CDR1 and CDR2 are MNHEY and SMNVEV (reference sequence). In DNA, the CDR3 is TGTGCCAGCAGCTCTGTATCAGATACGCAGTATTTT. Protein: CASSSVSDTQYF.

This chain uses TRBV6-1 with TRBJ2-5; TRBD2 agrees at 9 bases. This CDR3 comprises 15 residues. J lost 4 bases, V lost 5 bases, and 8 bases had no gene match. Germline CDR1 MNHNS, CDR2 SASEGT. In nucleotides, the CDR3 is TGTGCCAGCAGTCAGGGACTAGCCGGGCCAGAGACCCAGTACTTC. It specifies CASSQGLAGPETQYF.

In its sample, this clonotype was seen a few times. The chain recombines TRBV3-1 with TRBJ2-7; D is uncertain. Germline V gene sequence: CDR1 LGHDT, CDR2 YNNKEL (reference sequence). CDR3 size: 15 residues. Trimming cost V 1 base and J 2 bases, with 12 bases left between them. The CDR3 protein is CASSQVIGSPYEQYF. For the CDR3, the DNA is TGTGCCAGCAGCCAAGTTATAGGGTCCCCCTACGAGCAGTACTTC.

The rearrangement uses TRBV6-5 and TRBJ2-3; 8 nucleotides line up with TRBD2. This CDR3 has 17 residues. CDR1 and CDR2 (germline): MNHEY, SVGAGI. Trimming at V came to 0 bases and at J to 4 bases, leaving 9 bases not matched to a gene. The CDR3 protein is CASSYSKSGLVADTQYF. The CDR3 nucleotides are TGTGCCAGCAGTTACTCGAAATCGGGACTAGTGGCAGATACGCAGTATTTT.

This clonotype was recorded at least ten times. This rearrangement joins TRBV5-1 to TRBJ2-3; TRBD2 is a possible D gene (6 bases). Germline lookup yields CDR1 SGHRS and CDR2 YFSETQ. The ends were cut back, 4 bases at V and 1 base at J, with 16 bases in the middle. The CDR3 has 16 amino acids. As DNA, the CDR3 is TGCGCCAGCAGCCCCAGCCCTGGCGGGGGCACAGATACGCAGTATTTT. Translating gives CASSPSPGGGTDTQYF. Supplemented by reference TRBV5-1 and TRBJ2-3, the full variable domain reads KAGVTQTPRYLIKTRGQQVTLSCSPISGHRSVSWYQQTPGQGLQFLFEYFSETQRNKGNFPGRFSGRQFSNSRSEMNVSTLELGDSALYLCASSPSPGGGTDTQYFGPGTRLTVL.

This clonotype appeared many times. This chain connects TRBV7-2 to TRBJ2-2; 8 bases line up with TRBD2. This CDR3 contains 13 residues. Losses at the gene ends were 6 bases for V and 7 bases for J; bases not matched to a gene: 4. The germline gives CDR1 SGHTA, CDR2 FQGNSA. CDR3 amino acids: CASRLGGDGELFF. The CDR3 coding sequence is TGTGCCAGCAGACTCGGGGGGGACGGGGAGCTGTTTTTT.

This rearrangement joins TRBV7-2 to TRBJ2-3; tentatively, D is TRBD1 (5 bases). This CDR3 region has 14 residues. The germline V gene has CDR1 SGHTA and CDR2 FQGNSA. V shed 0 bases and J shed 4 bases, with 8 bases lying between them. This chain's CDR3 is CASSLASGSDTQYF. The CDR3 region has the DNA TGTGCCAGCAGCTTAGCGTCAGGGTCAGATACGCAGTATTTT.

This clonotype occurred a few times. The chain links TRBV9 to TRBJ2-1; 9 positions match TRBD2. Unmatched junction bases numbered 8, after V lost 0 bases and J lost 16 bases. The CDR3 consists of 13 residues. Germline V CDR1 and CDR2: SGDLS, YYNGEE. In DNA, the CDR3 is TGTGCCAGCAGCGTAGGCGGGAGGGCCCGCATCTTCTTC. Translating it yields CASSVGGRARIFF.

This clonotype came up a few times. The rearrangement links TRBV3-1 to TRBJ1-1; D remains ambiguous. Germline CDR1 LGHDT, CDR2 YNNKEL (reference sequence). Trimming removed 0 bases from V and 4 bases from J, with 6 bases in between. The CDR3 has 13 amino acids. The CDR3 here is CASSQDGSTEAFF. Written as DNA, the CDR3 is TGTGCCAGCAGCCAAGATGGCTCCACTGAAGCTTTCTTT.

As for this clonotype: Given a much more abundant clone one base away, this may be a read error. V usage is TRBV6-1 and J usage is TRBJ1-5, with 7 bases lining up with TRBD1. Germline-derived CDR1 and CDR2 are MNHNS and SASEGT. The CDR3 has 14 residues. V lost 6 bases to trimming and J lost 7 bases; unmatched junction nucleotides: 9. CDR3 loop: CASRRQGNQQPQHF. CDR3 bases: TGTGCCAGCAGGCGACAGGGAAATCAGCAGCCCCAGCATTTT.

This clonotype was observed a handful of times. The chain couples TRBV20-1 to TRBJ2-7, with D possibly matching TRBD2 (6 bases). Trimming left V 0 bases short and J 1 base short, with 10 bases between. From germline, CDR1 is DFQATT and CDR2 SNEGSKA (reference sequence). CDR3 size: 14 residues. The CDR3 region has the DNA TGCAGTGCTAGAGATCGACTAGGATCCTACGAGCAGTACTTC. Translating it yields CSARDRLGSYEQYF.

In this sample, this clonotype turned up many times. Here the CDR3 reads CASSSPGSSYEQYF. The CDR3 region has the DNA TGTGCCAGCAGCTCCCCGGGAAGCTCCTACGAGCAGTACTTC. The chain recombines TRBV7-2 with TRBJ2-7; D is perhaps TRBD2 (5 bases). The CDR3 extends over 14 amino acids. The germline V gene encodes CDR1 SGHTA and CDR2 FQGNSA. Trimming shortened V by 4 bases and J by 0 bases, and 10 bases separated the two germline ends.

This clonotype was picked up a small number of times. The chain combines TRBV7-8 with TRBJ2-7; D gene unclear. Germline lookup yields CDR1 SGHVS and CDR2 FQNEAQ. The CDR3 contains 13 residues. Trimming cost V 1 base and J 5 bases, with 9 bases left between them. CDR3 residues: CASSLDMGDEQYF. For the CDR3, the DNA is TGTGCCAGCAGCTTAGATATGGGTGACGAGCAGTACTTC.